The clone carrying this T cell receptor (beta chain) occurred once. Antigen specificity is unknown. TCRdb reprocessed the reads with MiXCR, giving one entry per CDR3 protein. The sample carries more than 650,000 distinct CDR3 sequences, 35% recorded once. This record comes from a study of T cell repertoires in cytomegalovirus infection. As for the study in general: Public TCR beta signatures marked donors with CMV infection and the matching HLA. The study, taken as a whole, reports: Carriage of CMV together with the relevant HLA was identifiable through cumulative public TCR beta family frequency. Dominating the ex vivo response were HLA-C-restricted CMV-specific TCR beta clonotypes.

The CDR3 has 15 residues. V shed 7 bases, J shed 9 bases, and the junction held 9 bases outside the gene matches. CDR1 is LNHNV and CDR2 is YYDKDF in the germline V gene (reference sequence). The material sequenced was PBMCs. This chain joins TRBV15 and TRBJ2-3; 14 bases align to TRBD2. The TCR was taken from a human donor in good health (CMV status not recorded). Some clones in this sample may be carry-over from other donors' samples. The DNA of the CDR3 is TGTGCCACCACCCGGACTAGCGGGGGGATCGGCACGCAGTATTTT. This encodes CATTRTSGGIGTQYF.